This T cell receptor (beta chain) was sequenced in a study of shared clonotypes between healthy human individuals. Study-wide background: Every donor yielded three CD4 naive, three CD4 memory, two CD8 naive and one CD8 memory plate. The study's findings and limits: With a few donors compared, 5% to 5.5% of naive CD4 clonotypes were shared.

Only Caucasian adults living in Nashville, Tennessee made up the donor group. This CDR3 is 13 amino acids long. Germline assignment: CDR1 SGHNT and CDR2 YYREEE (reference sequence). V lost 0 bases, J lost 8 bases, and 11 bases lay in between. The authors ran the assay at deep level. Libraries were prepared by immunoSEQ multiplex PCR; TCRdb keeps only in-frame clonotypes and omits some of them. The sample has 2 million to 3 million clones, roughly 93% seen once; the top ten hold around 0.4%. Remarks on this clone: Its antigen is currently unknown. Other DNA sequences from this sample encode an identical CDR3 as well.

The J gene is TRBJ1-1, the V gene TRBV5-4; the D gene is possibly TRBD1 (6 bases). The sequence came from a man between 18 and 29 years old in good health. Some clones in this sample may be carry-over from other donors' samples. Sequenced sample: naive CD4+ T cells from PBMCs. Subset here: CD45RA+ positively selected. CDR3 sequence reads: CASSLEQGTEAFF. The CDR3 DNA sequence: TGTGCCAGCAGCTTGGAACAGGGAACCGAAGCTTTCTTT.